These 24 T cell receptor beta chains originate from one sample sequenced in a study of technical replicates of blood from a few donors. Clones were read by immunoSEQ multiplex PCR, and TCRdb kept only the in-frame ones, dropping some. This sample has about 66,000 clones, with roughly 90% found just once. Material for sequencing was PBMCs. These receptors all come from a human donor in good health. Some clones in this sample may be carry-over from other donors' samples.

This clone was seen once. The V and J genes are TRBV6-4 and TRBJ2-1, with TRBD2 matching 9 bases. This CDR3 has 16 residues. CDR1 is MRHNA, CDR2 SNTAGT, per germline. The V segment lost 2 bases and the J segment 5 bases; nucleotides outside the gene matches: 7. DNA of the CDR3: TGTGCCAGCAGTGACAAAGCGGGAGGAGGGGACAATGAGCAGTTCTTC. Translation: CASSDKAGGGDNEQFF.

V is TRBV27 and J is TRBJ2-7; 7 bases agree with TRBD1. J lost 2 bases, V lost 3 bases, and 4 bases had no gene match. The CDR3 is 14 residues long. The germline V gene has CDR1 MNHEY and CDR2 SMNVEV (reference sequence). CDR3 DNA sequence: TGTGCCAGCAGTTTTAGGGACAGAACCTACGAGCAGTACTTC. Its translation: CASSFRDRTYEQYF.

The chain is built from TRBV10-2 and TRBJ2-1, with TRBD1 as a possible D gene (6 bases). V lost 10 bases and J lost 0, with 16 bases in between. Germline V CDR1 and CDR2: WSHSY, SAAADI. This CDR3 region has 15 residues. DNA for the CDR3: TGCGCCACCAGGGGCTTAGGGGCCTCCTACAATGAGCAGTTCTTC. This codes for CATRGLGASYNEQFF.

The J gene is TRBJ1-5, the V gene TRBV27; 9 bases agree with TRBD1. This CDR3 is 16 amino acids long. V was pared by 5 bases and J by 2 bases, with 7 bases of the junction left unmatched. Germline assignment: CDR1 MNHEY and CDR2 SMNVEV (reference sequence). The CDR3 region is CASSLGTGLRNQPQHF. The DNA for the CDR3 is TGTGCCAGCAGTCTAGGGACAGGGTTGCGCAATCAGCCCCAGCATTTT.

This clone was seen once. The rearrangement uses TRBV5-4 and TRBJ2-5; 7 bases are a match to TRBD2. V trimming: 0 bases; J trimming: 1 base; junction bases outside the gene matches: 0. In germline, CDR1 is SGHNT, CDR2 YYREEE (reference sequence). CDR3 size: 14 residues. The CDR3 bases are TGTGCCAGCAGCTTGGGGACTAGCCAAGAGACCCAGTACTTC. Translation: CASSLGTSQETQYF.

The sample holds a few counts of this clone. CDR3 amino acids: CASDRSNSPLHF. The DNA for the CDR3 is TGTGCCTCTGACAGGTCTAATTCACCCCTCCACTTT. This chain links TRBV30 with TRBJ1-6; perhaps TRBD1 as D (6 bases). V dropped 7 bases and J dropped 6 bases, with 10 bases sitting between them. CDR3 length: 12 residues. Germline assignment: CDR1 GTSNPN and CDR2 SVGIG (reference sequence).

CDR3 in amino acids: CASSQDGQGRNSPLHF. The DNA of the CDR3 is TGCGCCAGCAGCCAAGATGGGCAGGGGAGAAATTCACCCCTCCACTTT. The chain couples TRBV4-1 to TRBJ1-6; TRBD1 might be the D (6 bases). Germline V gives CDR1 MGHRA, CDR2 YSYEKL. This CDR3 is 16 amino acids long. With 0 bases removed from V and 7 bases from J, the gap between germline ends came to 13 bases.

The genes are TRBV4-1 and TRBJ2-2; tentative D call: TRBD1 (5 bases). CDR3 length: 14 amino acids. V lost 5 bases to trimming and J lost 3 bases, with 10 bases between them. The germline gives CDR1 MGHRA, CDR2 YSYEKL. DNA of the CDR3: TGCGCCAGCAGCGCCAGGGAAGACACCGGGGAGCTGTTTTTT. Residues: CASSAREDTGELFF.

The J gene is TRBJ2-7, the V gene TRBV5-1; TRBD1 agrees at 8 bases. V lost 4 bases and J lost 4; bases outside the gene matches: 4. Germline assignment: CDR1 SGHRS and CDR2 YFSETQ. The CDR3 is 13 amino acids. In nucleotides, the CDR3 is TGCGCCAGCAGCGGGGACAGGAGTTACGAGCAGTACTTC. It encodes CASSGDRSYEQYF.

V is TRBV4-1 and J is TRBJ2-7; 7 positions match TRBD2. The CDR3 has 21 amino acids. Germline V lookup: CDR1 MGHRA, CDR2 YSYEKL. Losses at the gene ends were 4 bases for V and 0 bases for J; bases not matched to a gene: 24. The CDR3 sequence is CASSPHSGGSANKEGSYEQYF. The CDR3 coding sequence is TGCGCCAGCAGCCCCCACTCTGGCGGGAGTGCTAATAAGGAAGGCTCCTACGAGCAGTACTTC.

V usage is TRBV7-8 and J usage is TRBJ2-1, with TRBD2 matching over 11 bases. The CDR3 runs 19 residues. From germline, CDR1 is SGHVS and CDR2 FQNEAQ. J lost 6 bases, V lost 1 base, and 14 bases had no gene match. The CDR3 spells CASSLGELAGVTVSNEQFF. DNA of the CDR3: TGTGCCAGCAGCTTAGGGGAACTAGCGGGAGTGACGGTCTCCAATGAGCAGTTCTTC.

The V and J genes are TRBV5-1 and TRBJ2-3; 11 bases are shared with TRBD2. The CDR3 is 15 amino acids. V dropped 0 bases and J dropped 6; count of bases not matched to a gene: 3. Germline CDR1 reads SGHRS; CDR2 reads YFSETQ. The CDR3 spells CASSLVASGGDTQYF. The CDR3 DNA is TGCGCCAGCAGCTTGGTTGCTAGCGGGGGGGATACGCAGTATTTT.

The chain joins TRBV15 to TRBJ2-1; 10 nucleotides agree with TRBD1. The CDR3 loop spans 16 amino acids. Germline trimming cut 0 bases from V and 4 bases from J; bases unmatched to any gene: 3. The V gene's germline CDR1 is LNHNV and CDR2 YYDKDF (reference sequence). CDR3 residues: CATSRDGTGVYNEQFF. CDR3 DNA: TGTGCCACCAGCAGAGACGGGACAGGGGTTTACAATGAGCAGTTCTTC.

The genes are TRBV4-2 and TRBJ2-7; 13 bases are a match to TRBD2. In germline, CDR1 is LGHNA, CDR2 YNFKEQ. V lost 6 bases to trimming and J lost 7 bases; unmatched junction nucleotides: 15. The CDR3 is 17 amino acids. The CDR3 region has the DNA TGTGCCAGCAGTCGTATACCGGGACTAGCGGGGTTGGGTGAGCAGTACTTC. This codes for CASSRIPGLAGLGEQYF.

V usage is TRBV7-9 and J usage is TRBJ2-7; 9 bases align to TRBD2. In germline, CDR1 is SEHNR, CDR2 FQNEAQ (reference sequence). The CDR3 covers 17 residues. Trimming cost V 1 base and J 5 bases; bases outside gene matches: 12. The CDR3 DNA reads TGTGCCAGCAGCTTAGTGATCTCTAGCGGGACGATCCACGAGCAGTACTTC. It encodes CASSLVISSGTIHEQYF.

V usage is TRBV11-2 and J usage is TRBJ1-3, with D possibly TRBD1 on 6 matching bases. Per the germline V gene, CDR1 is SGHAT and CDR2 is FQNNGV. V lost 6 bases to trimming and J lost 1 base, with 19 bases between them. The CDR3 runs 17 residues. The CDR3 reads CASRPTSGTMSGNTIYF. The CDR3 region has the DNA TGTGCCAGCAGACCGACTTCCGGGACAATGTCTGGAAACACCATATATTTT.

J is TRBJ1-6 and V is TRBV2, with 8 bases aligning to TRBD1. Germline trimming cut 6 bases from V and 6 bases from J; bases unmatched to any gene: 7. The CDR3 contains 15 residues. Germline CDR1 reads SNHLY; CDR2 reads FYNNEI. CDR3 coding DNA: TGTGCCAGCAGGTTCCAGGGGGCGCTTAATTCACCCCTCCACTTT. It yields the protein CASRFQGALNSPLHF. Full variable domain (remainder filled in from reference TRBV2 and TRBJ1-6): EPEVTQTPSHQVTQMGQEVILRCVPISNHLYFYWYRQILGQKVEFLVSFYNNEISEKSEIFDDQFSVERPDGSNFTLKIRSTKLEDSAMYFCASRFQGALNSPLHFGNGTRLTVT.

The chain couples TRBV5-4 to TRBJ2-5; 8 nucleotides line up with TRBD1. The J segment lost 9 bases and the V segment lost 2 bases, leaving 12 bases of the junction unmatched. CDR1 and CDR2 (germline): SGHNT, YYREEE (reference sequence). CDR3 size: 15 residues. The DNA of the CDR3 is TGTGCCAGCAGCTTTCAGGGGGCCGATGTTAGGGCCCAGTACTTC. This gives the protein CASSFQGADVRAQYF.

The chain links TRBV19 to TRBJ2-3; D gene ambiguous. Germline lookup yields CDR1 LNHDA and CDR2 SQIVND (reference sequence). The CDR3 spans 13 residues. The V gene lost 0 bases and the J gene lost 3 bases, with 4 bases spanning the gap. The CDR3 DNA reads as TGTGCCAGTAGTATAGATCCGACAGATACGCAGTATTTT. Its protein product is CASSIDPTDTQYF.

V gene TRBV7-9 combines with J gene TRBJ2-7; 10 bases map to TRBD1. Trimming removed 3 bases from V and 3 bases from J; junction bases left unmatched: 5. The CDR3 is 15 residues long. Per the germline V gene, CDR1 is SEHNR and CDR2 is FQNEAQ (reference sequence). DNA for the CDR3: TGTGCCAGCAGCTTCTCCGGGACAGGGGACTACGAGCAGTACTTC. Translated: CASSFSGTGDYEQYF.

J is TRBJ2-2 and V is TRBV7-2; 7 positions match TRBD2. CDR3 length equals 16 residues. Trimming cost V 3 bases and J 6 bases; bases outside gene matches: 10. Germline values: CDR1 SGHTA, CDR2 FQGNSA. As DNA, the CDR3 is TGTGCCAGCAGCTTCTTCGACGGGAGGTTAGCCGGGGAGCTGTTTTTT. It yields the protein CASSFFDGRLAGELFF.

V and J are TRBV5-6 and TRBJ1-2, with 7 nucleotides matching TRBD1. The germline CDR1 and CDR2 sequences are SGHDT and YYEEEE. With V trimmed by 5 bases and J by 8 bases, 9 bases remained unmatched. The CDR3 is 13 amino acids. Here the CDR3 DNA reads TGTGCCAGCAGAAAGACAGGGCCGGGGGGCTACACCTTC. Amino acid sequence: CASRKTGPGGYTF. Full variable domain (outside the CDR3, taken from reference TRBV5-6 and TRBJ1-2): DAGVTQSPTHLIKTRGQQVTLRCSPKSGHDTVSWYQQALGQGPQFIFQYYEEEERQRGNFPDRFSGHQFPNYSSELNVNALLLGDSALYLCASRKTGPGGYTFGSGTRLTVV.

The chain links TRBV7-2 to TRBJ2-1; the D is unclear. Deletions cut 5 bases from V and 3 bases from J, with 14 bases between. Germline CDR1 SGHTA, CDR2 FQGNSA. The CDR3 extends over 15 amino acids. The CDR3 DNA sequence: TGTGCCAGCAGCCAAACTACCCGTAGCTACAATGAGCAGTTCTTC. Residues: CASSQTTRSYNEQFF.

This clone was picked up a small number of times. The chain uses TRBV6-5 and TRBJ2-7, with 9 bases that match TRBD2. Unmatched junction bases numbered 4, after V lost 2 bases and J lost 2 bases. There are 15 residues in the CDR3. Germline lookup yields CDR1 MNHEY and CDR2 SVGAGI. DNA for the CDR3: TGTGCCAGCAGTTACGGAGCGGGGGGCCCCTACGAGCAGTACTTC. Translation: CASSYGAGGPYEQYF.